The clone carrying this T cell receptor beta chain was counted between two and nine times. Antigen: not known. This sample is drawn from a study of response to subunit inactivated influenza vaccine. General observations from the study: The study's authors posited that every seasonal influenza vaccination enlists few new T cells.

One entry per CDR3 protein, called by TCRdb with MiXCR from the RT-PCR reads. There are about 830,000 distinct CDR3 sequences in the sample; roughly 20% occur only once, and about 11% lies in the top ten. The source of this sequence is a man aged 50 to 60 who received an inactivated influenza vaccine. The material sequenced was PBMCs from blood, taken 4 to 6 days after vaccination.

CDR3 sequence (DNA): TGTGCCAGCCAGGGGACTAGCGGGAGGTCCTACAATGAGCAGTTCTTC. As protein: CASQGTSGRSYNEQFF. The chain couples TRBV28 to TRBJ2-1; 15 nucleotides align to TRBD2. Germline CDR1 is MDHEN and CDR2 is SYDVKM. CDR3 length equals 16 residues. Losses at the gene ends were 8 bases for V and 1 base for J; bases not matched to a gene: 3. Together with reference TRBV28 and TRBJ2-1, the CDR3 gives the full variable domain: DVKVTQSSRYLVKRTGEKVFLECVQDMDHENMFWYRQDPGLGLRLIYFSYDVKMKEKGDIPEGYSVSREKKERFSLILESASTNQTSMYLCASQGTSGRSYNEQFFGPGTRLTVL.